The sequence of this T cell receptor (beta chain) was determined in a study of CD8 T cells in ankylosing spondylitis. This clonotype was found a few times. Its target is not known. V lost 2 bases, J lost 9 bases, and 5 bases stayed unmatched. There are 14 residues in the CDR3. Germline V CDR1 and CDR2: SNHLY, FYNNEI. Via MiXCR, TCRdb re-called the 5' RACE reads, giving one row per CDR3 protein. Found here are about 340,000 distinct CDR3 sequences, around 7.6% of them singletons; the top ten hold 13% to 15%. Overall study findings and caveats: Apparently characteristic of ankylosing spondylitis blood was a TCR beta motif (about 8 highly homologous variants). Within matched ankylosing spondylitis synovial fluid, disease-linked clones were reportedly significantly enriched.

This chain joins TRBV2 and TRBJ2-4, with 9 nucleotides matching TRBD1. This clonotype originated in a male donor with ankylosing spondylitis. Sequencing was performed on blood, either unsorted or a sorted T cell fraction (not recorded which). CDR3 coding DNA: TGTGCCAGCAGTGAATGGACAGGGGAGGTCATTCAGTACTTC. It yields the protein CASSEWTGEVIQYF.